Below are 20 T cell receptor beta chains sequenced from a single sample in a study of blood T cell repertoires in COVID-19. Assay used: immunoSEQ multiplex PCR; TCRdb lists only in-frame clones, some missing. The sample lists some 100,000 clones; approximately 86% were seen once. The source material was peripheral blood. These receptors originate from a man in his forties or fifties with acute or convalescent COVID-19.

The V call is TRBV11-3, the J call TRBJ2-1; TRBD2 matches 7 bases. Germline V gene data show CDR1 as SGHNT and CDR2 as YENEEA. With 4 bases clipped from V and 6 bases from J, the junction kept 12 bases outside the gene matches. This CDR3 spans 16 amino acids. The CDR3 DNA reads as TGTGCCAGCAGCTCACAACTAGCGCGCGGCGCCAATGAGCAGTTCTTC. It yields the protein CASSSQLARGANEQFF.

The CDR3, as DNA: TGTGCCAGCAGTTTATTGGCGGGACCCTACAATGAGCAGTTCTTC. Protein: CASSLLAGPYNEQFF. The chain links TRBV27 to TRBJ2-1, with TRBD2 as a possible D gene (6 bases). Trimming left V 1 base short and J 2 bases short, with 9 bases between. This CDR3 comprises 15 residues. Germline V gene data show CDR1 as MNHEY and CDR2 as SMNVEV (reference sequence).

This chain uses TRBV23-1 with TRBJ1-2, with D perhaps TRBD1 (6 bases). TRBV23-1 counts as an open reading frame of uncertain function. CDR3 length: 17 residues. V lost 6 bases, J lost 8 bases, and 28 bases lay in between. CDR3 DNA: TGCGCCAGCAGCCGAAGAAGAGTTGTCGGACAGACTACAGGCTACACCTTC. Protein product: CASSRRRVVGQTTGYTF.

The gene calls are TRBV19 and TRBJ1-2; TRBD1 matches at 10 bases. CDR1 and CDR2 from the germline V gene are LNHDA and SQIVND (reference sequence). V was clipped by 7 bases and J by 8 bases; unmatched bases: 10. The CDR3 covers 14 residues. CDR3: CASTPVGQGEGYTF. The DNA for the CDR3 is TGTGCCAGTACCCCTGTCGGACAGGGGGAAGGCTACACCTTC.

The V gene is TRBV24-1, the J gene TRBJ2-1, with 11 bases aligning to TRBD1. The V gene's germline CDR1 is KGHDR and CDR2 SFDVKD. V shed 3 bases and J 2 bases; nucleotides not matched to a gene: 5. The CDR3 has 17 residues. This CDR3 is CATSDKRTGGTYNEQFF. In DNA form, the CDR3 reads TGTGCCACCAGTGATAAAAGGACAGGGGGCACCTACAATGAGCAGTTCTTC.

This clone occurred a few times. The V call is TRBV15, the J call TRBJ1-6, with a tentative D call TRBD1 (6 bases). The CDR3 covers 13 residues. CDR1 is LNHNV and CDR2 is YYDKDF in the germline V gene (reference sequence). V was shortened by 8 bases and J by 4 bases, with 9 bases between the two germline ends. Here the CDR3 reads CATAGQYNSPLHF. The CDR3 nucleotides read TGTGCCACCGCTGGACAGTATAATTCACCCCTCCACTTT.

The genes are TRBV14 and TRBJ2-7; no clear D gene. Germline CDR1 is SGHDN and CDR2 is FVKESK. V dropped 1 base and J dropped 9 bases, with 7 bases sitting between them. The CDR3 has 11 residues. CDR3 region: CASSQAQWQYF. Here the CDR3 DNA reads TGTGCCAGCAGCCAAGCGCAGTGGCAGTACTTC.

V is TRBV15 and J is TRBJ2-2; TRBD1 matches at 7 bases. V gave up 3 bases and J gave up 6 bases; unmatched junction bases: 1. The CDR3 consists of 13 residues. CDR1 and CDR2 (germline): LNHNV, YYDKDF (reference sequence). In DNA, the CDR3 is TGTGCCACCAGCAGGGGACAGTCCGGGGAGCTGTTTTTT. Translation: CATSRGQSGELFF.

The CDR3 DNA follows: TGTGCCAGCAGTCCCAGGGGGGCCCCCTACAATGAGCAGTTCTTC. It specifies CASSPRGAPYNEQFF. This sequence joins TRBV28 and TRBJ2-1, with TRBD1 as a possible D gene (7 bases). V lost 5 bases to trimming and J lost 2 bases, with 13 bases between them. The germline V gene has CDR1 MDHEN and CDR2 SYDVKM. This CDR3 comprises 15 residues.

This clone occurred a few times. V usage is TRBV25-1 and J usage is TRBJ2-2; TRBD2 matches 7 bases. The V gene end was trimmed by 3 bases and the J gene end by 0 bases; junction bases not matched to a gene: 1. The germline CDR1 and CDR2 sequences are MGHDK and SYGVNS. The CDR3 is made up of 15 amino acids. CDR3 amino acids: CASSEAGANTGELFF. CDR3 sequence (DNA): TGTGCCAGCAGTGAGGCGGGGGCGAACACCGGGGAGCTGTTTTTT. Supplemented by reference TRBV25-1 and TRBJ2-2, the full variable domain reads EADIYQTPRYLVIGTGKKITLECSQTMGHDKMYWYQQDPGMELHLIHYSYGVNSTEKGDLSSESTVSRIRTEHFPLTLESARPSHTSQYLCASSEAGANTGELFFGEGSRLTVL.

The chain employs TRBV13 and TRBJ2-1, with a possible D match to TRBD2 (6 bases). The V and J ends lost 5 bases and 8 bases respectively, with 19 bases between them. The germline V gene has CDR1 PRHDT and CDR2 FYEKMQ (reference sequence). The CDR3 length is 15 residues. The CDR3 spells CASSHPGEKGDEQFF. CDR3 coding DNA: TGTGCCAGCAGCCACCCGGGAGAAAAAGGCGATGAGCAGTTCTTC.

J is TRBJ2-1 and V is TRBV11-2; D perhaps matches TRBD1 (6 bases). The length of the CDR3 is 11 residues. Germline V gene data show CDR1 as SGHAT and CDR2 as FQNNGV. V lost 5 bases, J lost 13 bases, and 12 bases lay in between. Written as DNA, the CDR3 is TGTGCCAGCAGCCAACAGGGTAGACAGTTCTTC. Its protein product is CASSQQGRQFF.

The genes are TRBV21-1 and TRBJ2-3; TRBD1, the table's D call, lacks a check against the DNA. TRBV21-1 is described as a pseudogene. There are 15 residues in the CDR3. CDR3 coding DNA: TGTGCCAGGGTACTCGGGGACAGGGTCACAGATACGCAGTATTTT. Translated: CARVLGDRVTDTQYF.

J is TRBJ2-7 and V is TRBV9; TRBD2 might be the D (5 bases). Germline assignment: CDR1 SGDLS and CDR2 YYNGEE. The CDR3 length is 14 residues. The V gene lost 3 bases and the J gene lost 7 bases, with 17 bases spanning the gap. As DNA, the CDR3 is TGTGCCAGCAGCGCCTCCGGGGTAGTACAGGAGCAGTACTTC. Translating it yields CASSASGVVQEQYF.

The V and J genes are TRBV21-1 and TRBJ1-5. TRBV21-1 is annotated as a pseudogene. CDR3 length: 17 amino acids. CDR3 amino acids: CASSKERERAVNQPQHF. CDR3 coding DNA: TGTGCCAGCAGCAAAGAGAGGGAGAGGGCGGTTAATCAGCCCCAGCATTTT.

J is TRBJ2-2 and V is TRBV5-4; 8 bases align to TRBD2. Trimming at V came to 4 bases and at J to 1 base, leaving 3 bases not matched to a gene. Germline V gives CDR1 SGHNT, CDR2 YYREEE (reference sequence). The CDR3 is 15 amino acids. The CDR3 DNA is TGTGCCAGCAGCAAGACTAGCGAGAACACCGGGGAGCTGTTTTTT. It yields the protein CASSKTSENTGELFF.

A note on this clone: Germline is not matched at one junction end, which may reflect a read error. The gene calls are TRBV4-1 and TRBJ2-1; 10 nucleotides match TRBD2. The CDR3 totals 14 residues. The V gene's germline CDR1 is MGHRA and CDR2 YSYEKL. The CDR3 nucleotides are TGCGCCAGCAGAAGTCTAGCGGGAGACAACGAGCAGTTCTTC. Its protein is CASRSLAGDNEQFF.

The CDR3 nucleotides read TGTGCCAGCAGTATCTCTAGCGGAACGAACACCGGGGAGCTGTTTTTT. This codes for CASSISSGTNTGELFF. The chain joins TRBV14 to TRBJ2-2; 7 bases map to TRBD2. The germline V gene encodes CDR1 SGHDN and CDR2 FVKESK. V trimming: 6 bases; J trimming: 0 bases; junction bases outside the gene matches: 7. This CDR3 has 16 amino acids.

The chain recombines TRBV3-1 (or the pseudogene TRBV3-2) with TRBJ1-1; perhaps TRBD1 as D (6 bases). From germline, CDR1 is LGHDT and CDR2 YNNKEL (reference sequence). The CDR3 totals 14 residues. V was pared by 4 bases and J by 10 bases, with 19 bases between. The CDR3 DNA reads as TGTGCCAGCAGCCGCCCCGGGGTAAGGGGGGGAGCTTTCTTT. Protein product: CASSRPGVRGGAFF.

This clone was found once. The V call is TRBV5-1, the J call TRBJ2-5, with 9 bases matching TRBD1. The CDR3 consists of 12 residues. The germline CDR1 and CDR2 sequences are SGHRS and YFSETQ. The V and J ends lost 7 bases and 3 bases, in that order; junction bases with no gene match: 1. The CDR3 is CASRTGEETQYF. The CDR3 nucleotides are TGCGCCAGCCGGACAGGGGAAGAGACCCAGTACTTC.